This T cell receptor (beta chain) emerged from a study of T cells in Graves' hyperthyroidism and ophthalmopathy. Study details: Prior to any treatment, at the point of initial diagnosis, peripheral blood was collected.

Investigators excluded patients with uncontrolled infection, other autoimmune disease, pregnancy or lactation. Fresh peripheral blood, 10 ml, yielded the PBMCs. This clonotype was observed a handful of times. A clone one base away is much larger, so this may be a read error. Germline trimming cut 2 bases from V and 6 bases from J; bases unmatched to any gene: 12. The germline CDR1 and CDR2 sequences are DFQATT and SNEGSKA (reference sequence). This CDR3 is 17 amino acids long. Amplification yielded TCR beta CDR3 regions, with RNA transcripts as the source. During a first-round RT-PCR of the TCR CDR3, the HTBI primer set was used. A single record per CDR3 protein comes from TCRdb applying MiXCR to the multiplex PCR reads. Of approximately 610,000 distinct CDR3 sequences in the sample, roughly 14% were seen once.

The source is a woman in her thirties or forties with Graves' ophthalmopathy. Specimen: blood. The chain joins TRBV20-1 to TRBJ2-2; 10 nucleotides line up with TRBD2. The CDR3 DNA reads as TGCAGTGCTAGACCCACTCAGACTAGCGGGTGGTCCGGGGAGCTGTTTTTT. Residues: CSARPTQTSGWSGELFF.